This TCR beta chain was captured by sequencing in a study of T-cell memory formation after mild COVID-19. The study's findings and limits: Contracting CD8+ clones were enriched in EMRA, CD4+ mainly in CM and EM.

This clonotype was observed a few times. Its matching antigen is unknown. Libraries for TCRalpha and TCRbeta carried sample barcodes and unique molecular identifiers via 5'RACE. Via MiXCR, TCRdb re-called the 5' RACE reads, giving one row per CDR3 protein. This repertoire shows fewer than 250,000 distinct CDR3 sequences, around 26% found once; its top ten account for approximately 10%. This CDR3 spans 14 amino acids. J was trimmed by 3 bases and V by 1 base; bases with no gene match: 2. Germline V CDR1 and CDR2: MGHRA, YSYEKL. This TCR derives from an adult woman who had mild COVID-19 (a few samples of this study predate the infection). Cell type and time point are not known. This chain links TRBV4-1 with TRBJ1-2; 7 bases map to TRBD1. The sequenced sample consisted of PBMCs or a T cell subset sorted from them (not recorded which). CDR3 coding DNA: TGCGCCAGCAGCCAAGGAGGGGGCCACTATGGCTACACCTTC. This codes for CASSQGGGHYGYTF.